This TCR beta chain was sequenced during a study of T cell responses to AZD1222 COVID-19 vaccine. Study-wide results and caveats: Nearly half of spike-specific TCRs reportedly go after variant regions that carry no mutations.

A note on this clone: The antigen is unknown.

The protocol was immunoSEQ multiplex PCR, while the TCRdb copy is restricted to in-frame clones and leaves out a portion. The sample carries 98,000 or so clones, roughly 88% recorded once. Sequenced material: peripheral blood, taken on day 0 of AZD1222 vaccination. This TCR was sampled from an adult in good health.

CDR3 sequence (DNA): TGTGCCAGCAGCCGGGACAGGGGGCCCCACGAGCAGTACTTC. This translates into CASSRDRGPHEQYF. The V gene is TRBV11-2, the J gene TRBJ2-7, with TRBD1 matching 12 bases. The CDR3 is made up of 14 amino acids. The V gene end was trimmed by 5 bases and the J gene end by 5 bases; junction bases not matched to a gene: 4. From germline, CDR1 is SGHAT and CDR2 FQNNGV.